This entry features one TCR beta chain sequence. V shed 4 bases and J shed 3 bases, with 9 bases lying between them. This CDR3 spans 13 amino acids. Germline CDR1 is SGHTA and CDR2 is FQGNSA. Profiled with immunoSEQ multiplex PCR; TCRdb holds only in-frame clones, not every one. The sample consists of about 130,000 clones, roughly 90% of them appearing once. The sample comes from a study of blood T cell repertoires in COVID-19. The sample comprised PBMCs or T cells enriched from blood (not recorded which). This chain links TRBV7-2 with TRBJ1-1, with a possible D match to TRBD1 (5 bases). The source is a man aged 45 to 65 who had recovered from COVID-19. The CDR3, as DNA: TGTGCCAGCAGCTCCCGACAGCACACTGAAGCTTTCTTT. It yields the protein CASSSRQHTEAFF.